Sequencing of this T cell receptor (beta chain) was carried out in a study of cytomegalovirus exposure and HLA in healthy donors. Between the trimmed V and J ends, which lost 2 bases and 4 bases, there was a span of 14 bases. From germline, CDR1 is MNHNY and CDR2 SVGAGI (reference sequence). This CDR3 has 15 residues. The PCR was carried out with 60 Vbeta primers and 13 Jbeta primers. Profiled with immunoSEQ multiplex PCR; TCRdb holds only in-frame clones, not every one. The data show 150,000 to 200,000 clones, 75% to 85% seen once. The receptor was derived from a man in his forties or fifties in good health and CMV-seropositive. The chain recombines TRBV6-6 with TRBJ2-5, with D possibly being TRBD2 (7 bases). The specimen sequenced was PBMCs. The CDR3 here is CASSYGGGRTETQYF. The CDR3, as DNA: TGTGCCAGCAGTTACGGGGGCGGGAGAACAGAGACCCAGTACTTC.